This T cell receptor (beta chain) was captured in a study of shared clonotypes between healthy human individuals. Notes on the study in general: Generation probabilities were higher for clonotypes shared across all four sorted-subset donors than for unshared ones. The researchers took only blood, and tissue repertoires probably look different.

Naive-designated CD8 cells lacked CD45RO, were positively enriched for CCR7, and omitted terminally differentiated effector memory CD45RA+ cells. Each sample came from a Caucasian adult donor living in Nashville, Tennessee. On this clone: The antigen remains unidentified.

The CDR3 extends over 13 amino acids. Trimming took off 5 bases at V and 0 bases at J, with 5 bases between the two ends. Germline V gene data show CDR1 as SGHVS and CDR2 as FNYEAQ. In the original workflow: In the immunoSEQ data, sequences were junction-only and lacked quality scores, so filtering differed. Assay: immunoSEQ multiplex PCR; the TCRdb copy retains only in-frame clones and omits some. V, J and clone size reflect that table, while D and trimming were determined from the DNA. Of under 1 million clones in the sample, 90% to 95% were seen once. J is TRBJ2-1 and V is TRBV7-6; D is uncertain. The specimen sequenced was naive CD8+ T cells sorted from blood. This TCR was sampled from a man aged 30 to 39 in good health. As DNA, the CDR3 is TGTGCCAGCAGCCCCCGCTCCTACAATGAGCAGTTCTTC. It translates to CASSPRSYNEQFF.